Described below is a single T cell receptor (beta chain) sequence and its context. Original processing notes: Nucleated cell counts were estimated from reference gene primer amplification. Sequencing used immunoSEQ multiplex PCR; TCRdb keeps in-frame clones, though not all of them. V, J and clone size derive from that table, while D and trimming were established from the DNA sequence. Counted here are about 140,000 clones, approximately 88% occurring once; the ten biggest clones make up about 1.5%. The data belong to a study of blood T cell repertoires in COVID-19. Study overall: Italy, Spain and the United States were the sources of the convalescent and acute COVID-19 samples. Nucleic acid was either cDNA or gDNA, and it came from T cells, B-cell-depleted T cells, or PBMCs.

CDR3 length equals 15 residues. Deletions cut 5 bases from V and 1 base from J, with 11 bases between. Per germline, CDR1 SEHNR and CDR2 FQNEAQ (reference sequence). The source material was peripheral blood. The TCR was taken from a woman between 45 and 65 years old with acute or convalescent COVID-19. The rearrangement links TRBV7-9 to TRBJ1-4; possibly TRBD1 for D (6 bases). CDR3 bases: TGTGCCAGCAGCATCTTACAGGGAACTAATGAAAAACTGTTTTTT. Amino acid sequence: CASSILQGTNEKLFF.